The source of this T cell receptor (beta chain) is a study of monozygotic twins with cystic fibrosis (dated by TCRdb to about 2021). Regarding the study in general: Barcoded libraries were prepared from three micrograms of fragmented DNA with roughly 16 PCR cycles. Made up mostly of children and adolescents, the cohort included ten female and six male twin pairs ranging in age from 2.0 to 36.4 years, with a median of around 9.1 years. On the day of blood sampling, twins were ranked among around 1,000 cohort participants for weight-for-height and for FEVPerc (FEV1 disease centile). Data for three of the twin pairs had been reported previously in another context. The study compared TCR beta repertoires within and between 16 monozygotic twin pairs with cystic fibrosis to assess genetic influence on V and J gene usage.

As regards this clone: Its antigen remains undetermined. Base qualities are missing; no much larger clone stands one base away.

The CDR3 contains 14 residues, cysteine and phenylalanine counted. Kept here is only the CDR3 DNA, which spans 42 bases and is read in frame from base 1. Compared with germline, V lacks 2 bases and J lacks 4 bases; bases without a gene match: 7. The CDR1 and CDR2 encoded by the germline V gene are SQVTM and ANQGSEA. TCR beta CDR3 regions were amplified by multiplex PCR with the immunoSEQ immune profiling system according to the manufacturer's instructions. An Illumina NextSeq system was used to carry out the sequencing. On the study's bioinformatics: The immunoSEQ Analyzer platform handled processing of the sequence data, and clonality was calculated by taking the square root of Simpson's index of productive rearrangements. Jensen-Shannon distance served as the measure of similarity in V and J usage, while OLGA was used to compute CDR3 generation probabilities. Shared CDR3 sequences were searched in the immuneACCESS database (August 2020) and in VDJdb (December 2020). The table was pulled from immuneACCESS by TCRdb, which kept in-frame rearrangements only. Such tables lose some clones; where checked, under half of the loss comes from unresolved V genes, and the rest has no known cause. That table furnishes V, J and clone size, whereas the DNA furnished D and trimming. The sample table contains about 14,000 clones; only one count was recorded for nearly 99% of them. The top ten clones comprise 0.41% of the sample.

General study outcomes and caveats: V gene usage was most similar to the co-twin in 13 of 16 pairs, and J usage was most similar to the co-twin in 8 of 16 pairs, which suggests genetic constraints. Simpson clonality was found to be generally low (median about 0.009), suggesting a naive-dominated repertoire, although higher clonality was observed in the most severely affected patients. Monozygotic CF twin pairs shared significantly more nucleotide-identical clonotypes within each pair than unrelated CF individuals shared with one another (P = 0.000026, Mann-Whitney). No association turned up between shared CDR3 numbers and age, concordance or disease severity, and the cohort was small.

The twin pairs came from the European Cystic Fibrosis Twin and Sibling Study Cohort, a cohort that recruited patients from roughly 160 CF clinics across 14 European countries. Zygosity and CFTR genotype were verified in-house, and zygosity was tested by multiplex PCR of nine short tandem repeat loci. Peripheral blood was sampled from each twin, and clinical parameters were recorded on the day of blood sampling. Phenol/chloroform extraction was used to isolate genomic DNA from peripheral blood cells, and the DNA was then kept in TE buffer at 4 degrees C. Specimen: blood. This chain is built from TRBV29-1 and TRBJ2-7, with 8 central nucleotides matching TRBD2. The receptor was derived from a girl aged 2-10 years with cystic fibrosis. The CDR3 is CSVESSGSTYEQYF. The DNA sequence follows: TGCAGCGTTGAATCCAGCGGGAGTACGTACGAGCAGTACTTC.